This T cell receptor beta chain comes out of a study of Ad26.COV2.S vaccination and SARS-CoV-2 variants. CDR3 length: 18 residues. Germline-derived CDR1 and CDR2 are LNHDA and SQIVND (reference sequence). Trimming took 4 bases from V and 4 from J; bases not matched to a gene: 16. The data were produced by immunoSEQ multiplex PCR, yet TCRdb's version contains in-frame clones alone and is incomplete. This sample carries 300,000 to 350,000 clones, 86% of them seen once, and the ten largest clones take around 10%. Treatment indicated: some 20 received Ad26.COV2.S at low or high dose, single or two shots; five or six received placebo; per-sample allocation not given. The samples date from day 63 after the first vaccine or placebo injection.

The receptor was derived from a person between 18 and 60 years old who received the Ad26.COV2.S COVID-19 vaccine or a placebo. This sample comprised peripheral blood, obtained in a trial of Ad26.COV2.S vaccine versus placebo. The chain combines TRBV19 with TRBJ2-5; 9 bases align to TRBD2. The CDR3 sequence: CASSSAAGGRAGVETQYF. The CDR3 nucleotides are TGTGCCAGTAGTAGCGCTGCGGGCGGGAGGGCCGGGGTAGAGACCCAGTACTTC.